The 19 T cell receptor beta chains below all came from one sample that was sequenced in a study of T cells in localized non-small cell lung cancer. Using immunoSEQ multiplex PCR, the repertoire was profiled, and TCRdb retains in-frame clones only, with some absent. The table has 50,000 to 55,000 clones, approximately 83% seen once. Sequenced here: peripheral blood mononuclear cells, sampled before any cancer treatment. The receptors here all came from a man between 40 and 70 years old with stage III lung adenocarcinoma.

This chain uses TRBV11-1 with TRBJ2-7, with 10 bases aligning to TRBD1. The CDR3 has 15 amino acids. The trim removed 5 bases at V and 5 bases at J, leaving 9 bases unmatched. The V gene's germline CDR1 is SGHAT and CDR2 FQDESV (reference sequence). Written as DNA, the CDR3 is TGTGCCAGCAGCCTGGAACCGGGACAGGGGAACGAGCAGTACTTC. Translated: CASSLEPGQGNEQYF.

This clone came up once. The genes are TRBV6-1 and TRBJ1-5; 7 nucleotides align to TRBD1. V shed 3 bases and J 4 bases; nucleotides not matched to a gene: 9. This CDR3 region has 16 residues. Germline values: CDR1 MNHNS, CDR2 SASEGT. The CDR3 bases are TGTGCCAGCAGTGAGTTTGGGCAGGGGGGAAATCAGCCCCAGCATTTT. Amino acids: CASSEFGQGGNQPQHF.

V is TRBV6-5 and J is TRBJ2-3; either TRBD1 or TRBD2 may fit D (5 bases each). The CDR3 totals 16 residues. Deletions cut 4 bases from V and 0 bases from J, with 14 bases between. The germline gives CDR1 MNHEY, CDR2 SVGAGI. DNA for the CDR3: TGTGCCAGCAGTTTCCGGGACGCCGCTAGCACAGATACGCAGTATTTT. Its translation is CASSFRDAASTDTQYF.

This clone was recorded a few times. V and J are TRBV2 and TRBJ2-3; possible D gene TRBD2, 6 bases. V was clipped by 8 bases and J by 4 bases, with 10 bases between them. Germline assignment: CDR1 SNHLY and CDR2 FYNNEI. The CDR3 totals 12 residues. The CDR3 here is CASGRSADTQYF. In nucleotides, the CDR3 is TGTGCCAGCGGGAGGAGCGCAGATACGCAGTATTTT. The variable domain in full, completed from reference TRBV2 and TRBJ2-3, reads EPEVTQTPSHQVTQMGQEVILRCVPISNHLYFYWYRQILGQKVEFLVSFYNNEISEKSEIFDDQFSVERPDGSNFTLKIRSTKLEDSAMYFCASGRSADTQYFGPGTRLTVL.

The chain combines TRBV7-9 with TRBJ1-1; no reliable D call. This CDR3 spans 14 amino acids. In germline, CDR1 is SEHNR, CDR2 FQNEAQ (reference sequence). The germline V and J ends were trimmed by 8 bases and 4 bases, with 17 bases remaining between them. CDR3 sequence reads: CASSPSFEGTEAFF. The DNA of the CDR3 is TGTGCCAGCTCCCCCAGTTTCGAGGGCACTGAAGCTTTCTTT.

The V gene is TRBV11-2, the J gene TRBJ1-1; unclear D gene. The V gene lost 5 bases and the J gene lost 4 bases, with 20 bases spanning the gap. The CDR3 length is 16 residues. Per germline, CDR1 SGHAT and CDR2 FQNNGV. The CDR3 DNA reads as TGTGCCAGCAGCCCCTGGCAGACTTCTACTCCCACTGAAGCTTTCTTT. Its translation: CASSPWQTSTPTEAFF.

The chain recombines TRBV9 with TRBJ2-1; D is possibly TRBD2 (6 bases). The CDR3 length is 15 residues. Germline-derived CDR1 and CDR2 are SGDLS and YYNGEE. Trimming removed 0 bases from V and 12 bases from J, with 19 bases in between. CDR3 coding DNA: TGTGCCAGCAGCGTAGAGGACTACTTGGGGGAGACGCAGTTCTTC. Translated, it gives CASSVEDYLGETQFF.

V and J are TRBV5-4 and TRBJ2-5, with D uncertain. The CDR3 length is 13 residues. The ends were cut back, 4 bases at V and 3 bases at J, with 10 bases in the middle. CDR1 is SGHNT and CDR2 is YYREEE in the germline V gene (reference sequence). The CDR3 here is CASSPWNEETQYF. CDR3 DNA sequence: TGTGCCAGCAGCCCTTGGAACGAAGAGACCCAGTACTTC.

The V gene is TRBV6-4, the J gene TRBJ2-3, with a possible D match to TRBD1 (5 bases). The CDR3 length is 14 residues. Per the germline V gene, CDR1 is MRHNA and CDR2 is SNTAGT. The ends were cut back, 7 bases at V and 0 bases at J, with 11 bases in the middle. The CDR3 is CASKAGPSTDTQYF. The CDR3 bases are TGTGCCAGCAAAGCAGGGCCCAGCACAGATACGCAGTATTTT.

The V gene is TRBV27, the J gene TRBJ1-5, with unresolved D. V was pared by 3 bases and J by 5 bases, with 2 bases between. CDR3 length: 11 residues. Germline V gene data show CDR1 as MNHEY and CDR2 as SMNVEV (reference sequence). The CDR3 DNA reads TGTGCCAGCAGTTTGTATCAGCCCCAGCATTTT. Residues: CASSLYQPQHF.

This chain uses TRBV9 with TRBJ2-2; 8 positions agree with TRBD2. The junction had 3 bases not matched to a gene; V was cut back by 3 bases and J by 5 bases. This CDR3 is 14 amino acids long. Per the germline V gene, CDR1 is SGDLS and CDR2 is YYNGEE. In nucleotides, the CDR3 is TGTGCCAGCAGCGCGACGGGGGGGACCGGGGAGCTGTTTTTT. Its protein is CASSATGGTGELFF.

The V call is TRBV10-3, the J call TRBJ2-2; the match to TRBD1 covers 9 bases. The CDR3 covers 14 residues. The V and J ends lost 6 bases and 4 bases, in that order; junction bases with no gene match: 3. Germline V lookup: CDR1 ENHRY, CDR2 SYGVKD. Here the CDR3 reads CAISGQGPTGELFF. The CDR3 nucleotides are TGTGCCATCAGCGGACAGGGGCCCACCGGGGAGCTGTTTTTT.

This rearrangement joins TRBV7-3 to TRBJ2-7, with D hard to call. The CDR3 loop spans 18 amino acids. In germline, CDR1 is SGHTA, CDR2 FQGTGA. Deletions cut 0 bases from V and 3 bases from J, with 21 bases between. CDR3 in DNA: TGTGCCAGCAGCTTAACCCCAAATCTCAACACTCCCATCTACGAGCAGTACTTC. Protein: CASSLTPNLNTPIYEQYF.

The chain has TRBV5-5 and TRBJ2-6, with TRBD2 matching 7 bases. Per the germline V gene, CDR1 is SGHKS and CDR2 is YYEKEE (reference sequence). Trimming removed 4 bases from V and 9 bases from J; junction bases left unmatched: 7. The CDR3 consists of 14 residues. The CDR3 spells CASSSGTRVNVLTF. The CDR3 nucleotides read TGTGCCAGCAGCAGCGGGACCCGGGTCAACGTCCTGACTTTC. Full variable domain (missing parts from reference TRBV5-5 and TRBJ2-6): DAGVTQSPTHLIKTRGQQVTLRCSPISGHKSVSWYQQVLGQGPQFIFQYYEKEERGRGNFPDRFSARQFPNYSSELNVNALLLGDSALYLCASSSGTRVNVLTFGAGSRLTVL.

J is TRBJ1-5 and V is TRBV18, with unresolved D. Germline V gives CDR1 KGHSH, CDR2 LQKENI. This CDR3 has 13 amino acids. Between the trimmed V and J ends, which lost 6 bases and 10 bases, there was a span of 16 bases. CDR3 region: CASSDKQFSPQHF. The CDR3 nucleotides are TGTGCCAGCTCCGACAAACAATTCAGCCCCCAGCATTTT.

The chain links TRBV6-1 to TRBJ1-1; D call uncertain. The germline V gene encodes CDR1 MNHNS and CDR2 SASEGT. CDR3 length: 16 amino acids. V shed 0 bases and J shed 6 bases, with 17 bases lying between them. The CDR3 here is CASSEAMGPTRAEAFF. DNA of the CDR3: TGTGCCAGCAGTGAAGCAATGGGCCCGACCCGAGCTGAAGCTTTCTTT.

The chain couples TRBV9 to TRBJ1-1; no clear D gene. The CDR3 extends over 14 amino acids. CDR1 and CDR2 from the germline V gene are SGDLS and YYNGEE. V gave up 0 bases and J gave up 3 bases, with 9 bases separating them. The CDR3 DNA is TGTGCCAGCAGCGTAGTGGGTAGGGACACTGAAGCTTTCTTT. Its translation is CASSVVGRDTEAFF.

A single count supports this clone. This chain joins TRBV5-6 and TRBJ1-2; the D gene is possibly TRBD1 (5 bases). The germline V gene has CDR1 SGHDT and CDR2 YYEEEE. The V gene lost 1 base and the J gene lost 2 bases, with 9 bases spanning the gap. The CDR3 covers 14 residues. The CDR3 is CASSLLQGNYGYTF. For the CDR3, the DNA is TGTGCCAGCAGCTTGTTGCAGGGCAACTATGGCTACACCTTC. The full variable domain, completed using reference TRBV5-6 and TRBJ1-2, is DAGVTQSPTHLIKTRGQQVTLRCSPKSGHDTVSWYQQALGQGPQFIFQYYEEEERQRGNFPDRFSGHQFPNYSSELNVNALLLGDSALYLCASSLLQGNYGYTFGSGTRLTVV.

This chain links TRBV19 with TRBJ2-2; D not certain. Trimming removed 9 bases at V and 5 bases at J, with 16 bases between. Germline CDR1 LNHDA, CDR2 SQIVND (reference sequence). The CDR3 has 14 residues. The CDR3 region has the DNA TGTGCCAGCCAGAGGCGCAGTCTGACCGGGGAGCTGTTTTTT. It encodes CASQRRSLTGELFF. The full variable domain, its missing parts supplied by reference TRBV19 and TRBJ2-2, is DGGITQSPKYLFRKEGQNVTLSCEQNLNHDAMYWYRQDPGQGLRLIYYSQIVNDFQKGDIAEGYSVSREKKESFPLTVTSAQKNPTAFYLCASQRRSLTGELFFGEGSRLTVL.